A selection of T cell receptor beta chains follows, all from one sample in a study of beta chain features in type 1 diabetes. This table comes from immunoSEQ multiplex PCR, and its TCRdb copy is limited to in-frame clones, with some not included. Here the sample spans 130,000 to 150,000 clones, under 60% being singletons. Sequenced material: Tregs from blood. These receptors were collected from a man younger than 30 in good health. CDR3s include the opening cysteine and the closing phenylalanine or tryptophan. D genes are given only for firm matches. The size of a clone is reported for some rows only, either as once, few or many, or as a class for expanded clones.

d_call	clone_size	v_call	j_call	cdr3_nt	cdr3_aa
.	.	TRBV7-2	TRBJ1-2	TGTGCCAGCAGCTTAGTCCCAGGGCAAGGCTACACCTTC	CASSLVPGQGYTF
.	.	TRBV10-3	TRBJ2-5	TGTGCCATCAGTGAGGTAGGGGGACAAGAGACCCAGTACTTC	CAISEVGGQETQYF
TRBD1	few	TRBV4-3	TRBJ2-7	TGCGCCAGCAGGTTATTTTCCGGGACAGGGGCCTACGAGCAGTACTTC	CASRLFSGTGAYEQYF
.	.	TRBV7-9	TRBJ1-1	TGTGCCAGCAGCTCCGAGGAAGTCTACACTGAAGCTTTCTTT	CASSSEEVYTEAFF
.	.	TRBV28	TRBJ1-1	TGTGCCAGCAGTCCCTACTTCTCCGGGAAAGCTTTCTTT	CASSPYFSGKAFF
.	.	TRBV7-9	TRBJ2-5	TGTGCCAGCAGCTCCCTCACAGGGCCCCAAGAGACCCAGTACTTC	CASSSLTGPQETQYF
.	.	TRBV4-3	TRBJ1-3	TGCGCCAGCAGCCAAGATGTCCAGGGTAGCTTGAACACCATATATTTT	CASSQDVQGSLNTIYF
.	.	TRBV19	TRBJ1-5	TGTGCCAGTGGGAGGTCTTTGGCGAAGCCCCAGCATTTT	CASGRSLAKPQHF
.	.	TRBV29-1	TRBJ2-1	TGCAGCGTTGCAGGGTCAGAAGGGCTATGGGAGCAGTTCTTC	CSVAGSEGLWEQFF
TRBD2	.	TRBV11-1	TRBJ2-7	TGTGCCAGCAGCCTCCCCTCCAGCGGGGGGGCCTACGAGCAGTACTTC	CASSLPSSGGAYEQYF
TRBD2	.	TRBV19	TRBJ2-7	TGTGCCAGTAGTCCCCAGCGGGGGGGCCGGGGCGAGCAGTACTTC	CASSPQRGGRGEQYF
TRBD1	.	TRBV5-4	TRBJ2-1	TGTGCCAGCAGTACGGGACAGGGTATAAGTTATCTCAATGAGCAGTTCTTC	CASSTGQGISYLNEQFF
TRBD1	few	TRBV28	TRBJ2-5	TGTGCCAGCAGATCTGCCGGACAGGGGGCTGGGGAGACCCAGTACTTC	CASRSAGQGAGETQYF
.	few	TRBV7-2	TRBJ1-1	TGTGCCAGCAGCTTAAGGGGGGGCGCAAGGACTGAAGCTTTCTTT	CASSLRGGARTEAFF
TRBD2	few	TRBV5-1	TRBJ2-1	TGCGCCAGCAGGGGACTAGCGGGGGACTCCTACAATGAGCAGTTCTTC	CASRGLAGDSYNEQFF